Listed below are T cell receptor beta chains from one sample, sequenced in a study of Ad26.COV2.S vaccination and SARS-CoV-2 variants. The data were produced by immunoSEQ multiplex PCR, yet TCRdb's version contains in-frame clones alone and is incomplete. The sample comprises 350,000 to 400,000 clones, approximately 89% of which are singletons, and about 2% rests with the top ten. The starting material was peripheral blood, obtained in a trial of Ad26.COV2.S vaccine versus placebo. All receptors come from a person aged 18 to 65 who received the Ad26.COV2.S COVID-19 vaccine or a placebo. Both conserved end residues are trimmed from each CDR3. The size field is filled for only some rows; it gives once, few, many or a size class.

V gene	clone size	J gene	CDR3 protein
TRBV6-6	.	TRBJ1-1	ATTRAMNTEAF
TRBV2	.	TRBJ1-1	ASRMGQLNTEAF
TRBV7-9	.	TRBJ2-7	ASSSGTPPLEQY
TRBV7-2	.	TRBJ2-1	ASSLSGISYNEQF
TRBV5-6	.	TRBJ2-7	ASSLEVRTSGYEQY
TRBV15	.	TRBJ1-4	ATSRVRQGHEKLF
TRBV5-4	.	TRBJ1-2	ASSPDRGRGYT
TRBV24-1	.	TRBJ2-2	ATGTGDGTGELF
TRBV19	.	TRBJ2-2	ASSIRGIGELF
TRBV5-6	.	TRBJ1-2	ASSLGTAYGYT
TRBV11-3	.	TRBJ1-3	ASSIGGNTIY
TRBV18	.	TRBJ2-1	ASSPRDSIGNEQF
TRBV6-2/TRBV6-3	.	TRBJ1-6	ASSYLRDRGSRYNSPLH
TRBV6-5	.	TRBJ2-1	ASSPRTSGYNEQF
TRBV3-1/TRBV3-2	.	TRBJ2-1	ASSQGLAGGEQF
TRBV5-1	.	TRBJ2-3	ASSPGTRDTQY
TRBV5-1	.	TRBJ2-7	ASSASGQGYEQY
TRBV6-5	.	TRBJ1-2	ASSYLGGELYGYT
TRBV4-3	.	TRBJ2-5	ASSPDRETQY
TRBV19	.	TRBJ1-6	ASSIRRNSPLH
TRBV4-2	.	TRBJ2-7	ASSQESGTEDYEQY
TRBV13	.	TRBJ2-1	ASSLDAAERPTTIYNEQF
TRBV5-1	.	TRBJ2-4	ASSLEGIQY
TRBV10-3	.	TRBJ1-6	ATTRLVADDSPLH
TRBV19	.	TRBJ2-5	ASSIAGGQETQY
TRBV19	.	TRBJ2-2	ASTNNGGTGELF
TRBV18	once	TRBJ2-1	ASSLGLVIEQF
TRBV28	.	TRBJ1-1	ASSLLTGSSTEAF
TRBV24-1	.	TRBJ2-2	ATSDPPRTSQATGELF
TRBV6-5	.	TRBJ1-1	ASNAGQGALGAF
TRBV27	few	TRBJ2-2	ASSLDGGYTGELF
TRBV11-3	.	TRBJ2-5	ASSLVRSSWETQY
TRBV24-1	.	TRBJ2-1	ATSDPGGSYNEQF